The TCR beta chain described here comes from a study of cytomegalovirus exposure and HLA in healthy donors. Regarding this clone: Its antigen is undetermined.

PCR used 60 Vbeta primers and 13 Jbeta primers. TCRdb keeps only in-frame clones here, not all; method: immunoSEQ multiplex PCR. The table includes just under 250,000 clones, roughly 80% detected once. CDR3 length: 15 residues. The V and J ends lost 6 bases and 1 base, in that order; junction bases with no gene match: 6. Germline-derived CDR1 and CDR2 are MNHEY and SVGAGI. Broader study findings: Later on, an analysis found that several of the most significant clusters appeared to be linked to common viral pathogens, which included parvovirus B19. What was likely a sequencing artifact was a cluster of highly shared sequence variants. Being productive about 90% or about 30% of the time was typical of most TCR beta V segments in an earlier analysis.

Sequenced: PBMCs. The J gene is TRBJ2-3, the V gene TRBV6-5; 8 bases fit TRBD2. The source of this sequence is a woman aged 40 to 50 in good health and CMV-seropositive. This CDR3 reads CASRPGGAGTDTQYF. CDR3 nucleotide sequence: TGTGCCAGCAGGCCCGGGGGGGCGGGCACAGATACGCAGTATTTT.